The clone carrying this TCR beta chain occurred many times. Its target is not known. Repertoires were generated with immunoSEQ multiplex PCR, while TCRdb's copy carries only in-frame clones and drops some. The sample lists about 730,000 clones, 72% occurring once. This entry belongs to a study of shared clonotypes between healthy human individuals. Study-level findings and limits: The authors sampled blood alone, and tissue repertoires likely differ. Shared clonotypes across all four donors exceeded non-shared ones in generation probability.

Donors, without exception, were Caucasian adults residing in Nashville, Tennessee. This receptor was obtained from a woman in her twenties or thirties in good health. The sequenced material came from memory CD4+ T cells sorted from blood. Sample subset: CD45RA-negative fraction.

CDR3 protein: CASSTGAGKLFF. Written as DNA, the CDR3 is TGTGCCAGCAGTACAGGTGCGGGAAAACTGTTTTTT. The chain has TRBV6-1 and TRBJ1-4, with D maybe TRBD1 (5 bases). CDR3 size: 12 residues. Germline V CDR1 and CDR2: MNHNS, SASEGT. Trimming shortened V by 5 bases and J by 10 bases, and 11 bases separated the two germline ends.